The 16 T cell receptor beta chains presented below share a single source sample, sequenced in a study of vaccination and CD4 T cells after COVID-19. No antigen has been assigned to these receptors. CD4+ T cells that had been cultured provided DNA sequenced with the Oncomine TCR Beta short-read assay. Using its own MiXCR run on the PCR reads, TCRdb lists one record per CDR3 protein. The table includes around 20,000 distinct CDR3 sequences, roughly 40% detected once. Specified treatment: roughly 11-day PBMC culture with coronavirus spike peptide pools or control peptides (ViraFEST assay). Sequenced material: CD4+ T cells from blood, cultured in vitro, taken before SARS-CoV-2 vaccination. These receptor sequences come from a human donor who received a COVID-19 vaccine.

This chain links TRBV12-3 or TRBV12-4 with TRBJ2-3; TRBD1 is a possible D gene (5 bases). This CDR3 is 18 amino acids long. The V end lost 5 bases, the J end lost 9 bases, and 30 bases lay between the germline ends. CDR3 in DNA: TGTGCCAGCAGTAGGGTGCGTGGGGCGACGCTTTTAACAGCCACGCAGTATTTT. It yields the protein CASSRVRGATLLTATQYF.

This clonotype was found a few times. This chain connects TRBV7-9 to TRBJ2-3; 14 bases line up with TRBD2. Germline V lookup: CDR1 SEHNR, CDR2 FQNEAQ (reference sequence). There are 18 residues in the CDR3. J lost 6 bases, V lost 4 bases, and 12 bases had no gene match. CDR3 DNA: TGTGCCAGCAGCTCCCGGACTAGCGGGGGGTTAAAGAGGGATACGCAGTATTTT. Residues: CASSSRTSGGLKRDTQYF.

This clonotype was observed a handful of times. V and J are TRBV7-8 and TRBJ1-2; no definite D call. Germline V CDR1 and CDR2: SGHVS, FQNEAQ. V gave up 5 bases and J gave up 3 bases, with 10 bases separating them. The CDR3 consists of 13 residues. CDR3 sequence (DNA): TGTGCCAGCAGCAAAGGTTGGGACTATGGCTACACCTTC. This codes for CASSKGWDYGYTF.

The rearrangement uses TRBV19 and TRBJ1-5; D is possibly TRBD1 (5 bases). There are 16 residues in the CDR3. From germline, CDR1 is LNHDA and CDR2 SQIVND (reference sequence). V lost 5 bases to trimming and J lost 2 bases, with 16 bases between them. The DNA of the CDR3 is TGTGCCAGTAGTCCCCCGCGGGGCCCGGGCAATCAGCCCCAGCATTTT. Protein: CASSPPRGPGNQPQHF.

The chain recombines TRBV11-2 with TRBJ2-3; unclear D gene. V dropped 2 bases and J dropped 2 bases, with 11 bases sitting between them. Germline loops: CDR1 SGHAT, CDR2 FQNNGV. This CDR3 region has 15 residues. CDR3 bases: TGTGCCAGCAGCTTAAATGTACTACCCACAGATACGCAGTATTTT. As protein: CASSLNVLPTDTQYF. Looking up the rest from reference TRBV11-2 and TRBJ2-3 gives the full variable domain: EAGVAQSPRYKIIEKRQSVAFWCNPISGHATLYWYQQILGQGPKLLIQFQNNGVVDDSQLPKDRFSAERLKGVDSTLKIQPAKLEDSAVYLCASSLNVLPTDTQYFGPGTRLTVL.

This clonotype came up a few times. V gene TRBV2 combines with J gene TRBJ1-5, with D unclear. The germline V gene has CDR1 SNHLY and CDR2 FYNNEI. The CDR3 runs 13 residues. V was clipped by 6 bases and J by 1 base, with 7 bases between them. CDR3 residues: CASRRQSNQPQHF. CDR3 bases: TGTGCCAGCAGGAGGCAGAGCAATCAGCCCCAGCATTTT.

V and J are TRBV6-4 and TRBJ2-3; D is unclear. The CDR3 length is 13 residues. The V gene lost 3 bases and the J gene lost 3 bases, with 7 bases spanning the gap. Per the germline V gene, CDR1 is MRHNA and CDR2 is SNTAGT. The CDR3 here is CASSEGLTDTQYF. DNA of the CDR3: TGTGCCAGCAGTGAAGGCCTAACAGATACGCAGTATTTT.

The chain carries TRBV30 and TRBJ1-6, with 9 bases that match TRBD1. In germline, CDR1 is GTSNPN, CDR2 SVGIG (reference sequence). This CDR3 comprises 13 residues. Losses at the gene ends were 5 bases for V and 10 bases for J; bases not matched to a gene: 6. CDR3 DNA sequence: TGTGCCTGGGCGACAGGGGGACAATCACCCCTCCACTTT. Translating gives CAWATGGQSPLHF.

The CDR3 sequence is CASSYSHGFPYEQYF. The CDR3 nucleotides read TGTGCCAGCAGTTACTCGCATGGTTTCCCCTACGAGCAGTACTTC. The gene calls are TRBV6-5 and TRBJ2-7; no firm D call. In germline, CDR1 is MNHEY, CDR2 SVGAGI. The V and J ends lost 0 bases and 2 bases respectively, with 11 bases between them. The CDR3 runs to 15 residues.

This chain uses TRBV20-1 with TRBJ1-2; D is unclear. CDR1 DFQATT and CDR2 SNEGSKA come from the germline V gene (reference sequence). V was cut by 1 base and J by 8 bases, with 11 bases left in between. The CDR3 loop spans 12 amino acids. This CDR3 reads CSARAGGRGYTF. CDR3 coding DNA: TGCAGTGCTAGAGCTGGCGGGAGGGGCTACACCTTC.

The CDR3 nucleotides read TGTGCCAGCAGCTTAGCCTACGCGACAGGGGATAAGGGCTATGGCTACACCTTC. It encodes CASSLAYATGDKGYGYTF. The chain uses TRBV11-2 and TRBJ1-2, with 8 bases fitting TRBD1. The germline gives CDR1 SGHAT, CDR2 FQNNGV. V lost 1 base and J lost 4; bases outside the gene matches: 14. The CDR3 runs to 18 residues.

The chain employs TRBV6-1 and TRBJ1-6, with D possibly TRBD1 on 6 matching bases. V was trimmed by 6 bases and J by 3 bases, leaving 9 bases between them. Germline CDR1 and CDR2: MNHNS and SASEGT. The CDR3 sequence is 14 residues long. The CDR3, as DNA: TGTGCCAGCAGAAGGGACAACTATAATTCACCCCTCCACTTT. Amino acid sequence: CASRRDNYNSPLHF.

This clonotype is termed medium-sized. The rearrangement joins TRBV6-1 to TRBJ1-2; D call uncertain. The V end lost 6 bases, the J end lost 2 bases, and 7 bases lay between the germline ends. The germline CDR1 and CDR2 sequences are MNHNS and SASEGT. This CDR3 contains 12 residues. CDR3 protein: CASRDGNYGYTF. The CDR3 bases are TGTGCCAGCAGGGACGGCAACTATGGCTACACCTTC.

This clonotype turned up a few times. The chain carries TRBV5-1 and TRBJ2-1, with TRBD2 matching 7 bases. Trimming cost V 0 bases and J 5 bases; bases outside gene matches: 5. The CDR3 runs to 15 residues. Germline lookup yields CDR1 SGHRS and CDR2 YFSETQ. CDR3 in amino acids: CASSLGLAQNNEQFF. CDR3 DNA sequence: TGCGCCAGCAGCTTGGGACTAGCCCAAAACAATGAGCAGTTCTTC.

This chain connects TRBV7-6 to TRBJ2-5; D not resolved. Germline lookup yields CDR1 SGHVS and CDR2 FNYEAQ. The CDR3 spans 13 residues. Trimming left V 4 bases short and J 1 base short, with 7 bases between. For the CDR3, the DNA is TGTGCCAGCAGCTCCCTGAGCCAAGAGACCCAGTACTTC. As protein: CASSSLSQETQYF. The variable domain in full, with the rest retrieved from reference TRBV7-6 and TRBJ2-5, is GAGVSQSPRYKVTKRGQDVALRCDPISGHVSLYWYRQALGQGPEFLTYFNYEAQQDKSGLPNDRFSAERPEGSISTLTIQRTEQRDSAMYRCASSSLSQETQYFGPGTRLLVL.

V is TRBV12-3 or TRBV12-4 and J is TRBJ2-2, with 12 bases fitting TRBD1. J was trimmed by 2 bases and V by 8 bases; bases with no gene match: 6. CDR3 length: 16 residues. The CDR3 loop reads CASHMGQGANTGELFF. CDR3 DNA: TGTGCCAGCCACATGGGACAGGGGGCTAACACCGGGGAGCTGTTTTTT.